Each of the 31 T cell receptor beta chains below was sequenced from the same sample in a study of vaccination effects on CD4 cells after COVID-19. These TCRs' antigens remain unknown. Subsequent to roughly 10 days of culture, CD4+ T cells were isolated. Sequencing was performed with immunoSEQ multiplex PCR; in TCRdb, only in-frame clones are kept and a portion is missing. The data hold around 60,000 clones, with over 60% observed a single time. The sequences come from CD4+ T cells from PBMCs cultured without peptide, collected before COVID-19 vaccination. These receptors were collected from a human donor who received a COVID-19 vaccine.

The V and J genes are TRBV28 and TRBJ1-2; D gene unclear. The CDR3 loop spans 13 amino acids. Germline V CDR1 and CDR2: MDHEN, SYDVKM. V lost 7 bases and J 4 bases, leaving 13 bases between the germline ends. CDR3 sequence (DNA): TGTGCCAGCACAATCGGCCCTACCTATGGCTACACCTTC. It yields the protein CASTIGPTYGYTF.

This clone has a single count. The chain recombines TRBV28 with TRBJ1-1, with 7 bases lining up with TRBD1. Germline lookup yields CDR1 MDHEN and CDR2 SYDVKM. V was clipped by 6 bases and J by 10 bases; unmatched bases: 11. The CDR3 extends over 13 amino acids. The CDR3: CASRHRGGGVAFF. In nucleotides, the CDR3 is TGTGCCAGCAGACACAGGGGTGGGGGGGTAGCTTTCTTT.

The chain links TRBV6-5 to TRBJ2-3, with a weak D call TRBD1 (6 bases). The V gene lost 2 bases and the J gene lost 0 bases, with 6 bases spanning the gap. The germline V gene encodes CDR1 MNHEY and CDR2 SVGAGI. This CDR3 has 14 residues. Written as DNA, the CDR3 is TGTGCCAGCAGTTACGGACAGAGCACAGATACGCAGTATTTT. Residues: CASSYGQSTDTQYF.

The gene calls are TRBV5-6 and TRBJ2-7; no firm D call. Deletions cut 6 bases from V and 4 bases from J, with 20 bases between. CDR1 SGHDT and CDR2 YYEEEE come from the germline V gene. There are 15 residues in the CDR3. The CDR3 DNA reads TGTGCCAGCAACCGACTTGACGGAAGCTCTTACGAGCAGTACGTC. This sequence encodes CASNRLDGSSYEQYV.

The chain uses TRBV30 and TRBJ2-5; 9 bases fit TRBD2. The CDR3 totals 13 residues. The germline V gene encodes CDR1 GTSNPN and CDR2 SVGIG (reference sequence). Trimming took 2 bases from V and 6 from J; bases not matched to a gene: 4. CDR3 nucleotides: TGTGCCTGGAGTATTCTAGCGGGGAAGACCCAGTACTTC. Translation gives CAWSILAGKTQYF.

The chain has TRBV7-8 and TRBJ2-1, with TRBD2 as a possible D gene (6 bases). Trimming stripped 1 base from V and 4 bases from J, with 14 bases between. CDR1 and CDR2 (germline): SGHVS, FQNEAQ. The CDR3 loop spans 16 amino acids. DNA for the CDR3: TGTGCCAGCAGCTTAGTTCGGGGGTCCCCTTACAATGAGCAGTTCTTC. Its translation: CASSLVRGSPYNEQFF.

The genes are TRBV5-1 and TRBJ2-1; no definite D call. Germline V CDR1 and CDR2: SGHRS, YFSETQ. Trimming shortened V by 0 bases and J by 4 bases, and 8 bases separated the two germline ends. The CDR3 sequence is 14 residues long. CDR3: CASSLVPQYNEQFF. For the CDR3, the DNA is TGCGCCAGCAGCTTGGTACCACAGTACAATGAGCAGTTCTTC.

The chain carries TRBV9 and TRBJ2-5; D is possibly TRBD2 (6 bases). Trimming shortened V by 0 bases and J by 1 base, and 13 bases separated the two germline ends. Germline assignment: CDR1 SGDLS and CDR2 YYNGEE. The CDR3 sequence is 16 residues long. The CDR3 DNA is TGTGCCAGCAGCGTAGCCGCCGGACTACCCCAAGAGACCCAGTACTTC. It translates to CASSVAAGLPQETQYF.

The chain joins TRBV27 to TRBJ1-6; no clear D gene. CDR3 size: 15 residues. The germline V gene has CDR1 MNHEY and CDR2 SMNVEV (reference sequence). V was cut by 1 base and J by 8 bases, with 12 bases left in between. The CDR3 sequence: CASSLLWAGDSPLHF. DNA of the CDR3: TGTGCCAGCAGTTTATTGTGGGCCGGGGATTCACCCCTCCACTTT.

The CDR3 protein is CASSLVNTIYF. DNA of the CDR3: TGTGCCAGCAGCTTAGTAAACACCATATATTTT. This sequence joins TRBV7-2 and TRBJ1-3; D is unresolved. CDR1 and CDR2 from the germline V gene are SGHTA and FQGNSA. V dropped 1 base and J dropped 6 bases, with 1 base sitting between them. The CDR3 has 11 amino acids.

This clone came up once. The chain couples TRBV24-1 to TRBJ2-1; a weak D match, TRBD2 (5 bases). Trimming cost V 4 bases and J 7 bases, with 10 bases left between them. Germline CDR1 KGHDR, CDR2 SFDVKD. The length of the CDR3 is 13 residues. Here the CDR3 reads CATSDSTRNEQFF. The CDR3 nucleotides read TGTGCCACCAGTGACTCTACTAGGAATGAGCAGTTCTTC.

The CDR3: CASSAQTSGGDRQYF. The CDR3 DNA follows: TGTGCCAGCAGTGCTCAGACTAGCGGGGGGGATCGCCAGTACTTC. The chain recombines TRBV2 with TRBJ2-5, with 14 bases identical to TRBD2. The CDR3 runs to 15 residues. Germline V CDR1 and CDR2: SNHLY, FYNNEI. J gave up 10 bases and V 4 bases, and 8 bases lay outside the gene matches.

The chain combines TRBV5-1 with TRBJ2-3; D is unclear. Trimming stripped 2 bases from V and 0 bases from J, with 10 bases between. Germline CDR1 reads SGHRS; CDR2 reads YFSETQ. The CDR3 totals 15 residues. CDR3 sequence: CASSFIGSSTDTQYF. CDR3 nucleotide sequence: TGCGCCAGCAGCTTCATCGGATCTAGCACAGATACGCAGTATTTT.

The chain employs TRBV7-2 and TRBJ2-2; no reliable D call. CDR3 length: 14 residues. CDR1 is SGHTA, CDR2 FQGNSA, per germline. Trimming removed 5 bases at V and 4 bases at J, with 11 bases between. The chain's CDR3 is CASSARFITGELFF. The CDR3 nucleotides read TGTGCCAGCAGCGCTCGTTTTATCACCGGGGAGCTGTTTTTT. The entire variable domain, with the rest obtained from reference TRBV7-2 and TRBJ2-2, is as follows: GAGVSQSPSNKVTEKGKDVELRCDPISGHTALYWYRQSLGQGLEFLIYFQGNSAPDKSGLPSDRFSAERTGGSVSTLTIQRTQQEDSAVYLCASSARFITGELFFGEGSRLTVL.

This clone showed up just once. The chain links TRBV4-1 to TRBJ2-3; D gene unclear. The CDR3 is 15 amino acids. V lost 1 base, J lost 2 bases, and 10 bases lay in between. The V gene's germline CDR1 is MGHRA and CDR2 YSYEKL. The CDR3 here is CASSQGDTLTDTQYF. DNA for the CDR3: TGCGCCAGCAGCCAAGGAGATACTCTCACAGATACGCAGTATTTT.

The CDR3 spells CASSFSDPLQGSSYNEQFF. As DNA, the CDR3 is TGTGCCAGCAGCTTCTCAGACCCTCTACAGGGAAGCTCCTACAATGAGCAGTTCTTC. The V gene is TRBV11-3, the J gene TRBJ2-1; TRBD1 might be the D (6 bases). Trimming took off 3 bases at V and 0 bases at J, with 21 bases between the two ends. This CDR3 comprises 19 residues. Germline V gene data show CDR1 as SGHNT and CDR2 as YENEEA.

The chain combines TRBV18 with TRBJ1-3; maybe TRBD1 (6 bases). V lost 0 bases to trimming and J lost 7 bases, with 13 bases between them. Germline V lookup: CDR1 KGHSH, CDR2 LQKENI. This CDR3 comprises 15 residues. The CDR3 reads CASSPPTGVWNTIYF. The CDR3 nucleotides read TGTGCCAGCTCACCACCGACAGGCGTTTGGAACACCATATATTTT.

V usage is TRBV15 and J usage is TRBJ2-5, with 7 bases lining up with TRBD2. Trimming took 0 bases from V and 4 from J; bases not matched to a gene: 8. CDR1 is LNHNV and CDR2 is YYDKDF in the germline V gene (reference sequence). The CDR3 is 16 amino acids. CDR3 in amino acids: CATSRDRSGVGETQYF. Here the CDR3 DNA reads TGTGCCACCAGCAGAGATAGGAGCGGGGTGGGAGAGACCCAGTACTTC.

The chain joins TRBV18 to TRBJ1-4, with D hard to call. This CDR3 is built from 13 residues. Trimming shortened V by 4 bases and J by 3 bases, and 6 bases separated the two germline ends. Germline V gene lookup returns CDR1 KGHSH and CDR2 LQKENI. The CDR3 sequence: CASSLTANEKLFF. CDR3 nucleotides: TGTGCCAGCTCACTCACAGCTAATGAAAAACTGTTTTTT.

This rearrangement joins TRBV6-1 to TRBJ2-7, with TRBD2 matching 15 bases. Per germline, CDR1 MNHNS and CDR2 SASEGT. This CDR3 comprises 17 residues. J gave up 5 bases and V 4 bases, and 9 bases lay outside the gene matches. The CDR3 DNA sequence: TGTGCCAGCAGTGCCTCGGGACTAGCGGGGGGTAGGGACGAGCAGTACGTC. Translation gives CASSASGLAGGRDEQYV.

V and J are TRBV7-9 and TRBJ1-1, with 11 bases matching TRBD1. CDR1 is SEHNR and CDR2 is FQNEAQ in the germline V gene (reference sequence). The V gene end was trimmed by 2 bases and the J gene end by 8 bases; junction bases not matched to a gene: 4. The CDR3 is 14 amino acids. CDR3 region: CASSLRGQGGEAFF. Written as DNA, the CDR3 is TGTGCCAGCAGCTTAAGGGGACAGGGGGGAGAAGCTTTCTTT.

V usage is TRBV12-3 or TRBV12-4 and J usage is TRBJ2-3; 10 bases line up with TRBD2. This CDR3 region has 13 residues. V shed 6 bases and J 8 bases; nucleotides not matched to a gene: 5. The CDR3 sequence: CASSLAGAGTQYF. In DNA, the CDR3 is TGTGCCAGCAGCCTAGCGGGGGCCGGTACGCAGTATTTT.

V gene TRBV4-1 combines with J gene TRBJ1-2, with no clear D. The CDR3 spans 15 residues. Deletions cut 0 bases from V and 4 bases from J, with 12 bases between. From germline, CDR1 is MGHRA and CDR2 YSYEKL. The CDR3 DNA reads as TGCGCCAGCAGCCAAGATTGGGCAGGCCTCTATGGCTACACCTTC. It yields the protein CASSQDWAGLYGYTF.

The CDR3 DNA sequence: TGTGCCAGCAGCTTACAGGGGGCTAATGAAAAACTGTTTTTT. Protein: CASSLQGANEKLFF. V gene TRBV5-4 combines with J gene TRBJ1-4; 8 nucleotides line up with TRBD1. The V gene's germline CDR1 is SGHNT and CDR2 YYREEE (reference sequence). V gave up 2 bases and J gave up 3 bases; unmatched junction bases: 0. This CDR3 comprises 14 residues.

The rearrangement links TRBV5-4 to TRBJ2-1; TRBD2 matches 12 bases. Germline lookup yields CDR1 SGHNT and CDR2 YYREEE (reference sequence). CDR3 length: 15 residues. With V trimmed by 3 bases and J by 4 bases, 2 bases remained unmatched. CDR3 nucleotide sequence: TGTGCCAGCAGCTCCCTAGCGGGGGGGTACAATGAGCAGTTCTTC. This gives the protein CASSSLAGGYNEQFF.

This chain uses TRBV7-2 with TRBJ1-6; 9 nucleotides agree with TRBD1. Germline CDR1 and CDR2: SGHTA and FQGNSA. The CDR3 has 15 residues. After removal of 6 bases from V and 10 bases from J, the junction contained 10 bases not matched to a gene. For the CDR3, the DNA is TGTGCCAGCAGTCGCCTACAGGGGGCACGGTCACCCCTCCACTTT. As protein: CASSRLQGARSPLHF. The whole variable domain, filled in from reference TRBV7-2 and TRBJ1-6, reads GAGVSQSPSNKVTEKGKDVELRCDPISGHTALYWYRQSLGQGLEFLIYFQGNSAPDKSGLPSDRFSAERTGGSVSTLTIQRTQQEDSAVYLCASSRLQGARSPLHFGNGTRLTVT.

The DNA of the CDR3 is TGTGCCAGCAGGGTCTGGGGGAGGGAAAAACTGTTTTTT. Translation gives CASRVWGREKLFF. The J gene is TRBJ1-4, the V gene TRBV12-3 or TRBV12-4; TRBD1 might be the D (5 bases). The CDR3 has 13 residues. V was clipped by 6 bases and J by 8 bases, with 13 bases between them.

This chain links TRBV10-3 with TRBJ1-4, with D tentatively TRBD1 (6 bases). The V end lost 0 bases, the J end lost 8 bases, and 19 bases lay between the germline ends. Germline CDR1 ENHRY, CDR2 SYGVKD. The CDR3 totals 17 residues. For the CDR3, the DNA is TGTGCCATCAGTGAGTCGCTACGGACTCGGGACAAGGAAAAACTGTTTTTT. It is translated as CAISESLRTRDKEKLFF.

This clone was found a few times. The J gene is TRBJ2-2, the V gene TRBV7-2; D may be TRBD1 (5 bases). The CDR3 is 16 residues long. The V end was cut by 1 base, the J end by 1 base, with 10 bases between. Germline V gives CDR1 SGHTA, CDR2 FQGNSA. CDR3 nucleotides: TGTGCCAGCAGCTTAGGGGGCAGGGTGAACACCGGGGAGCTGTTTTTT. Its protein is CASSLGGRVNTGELFF.

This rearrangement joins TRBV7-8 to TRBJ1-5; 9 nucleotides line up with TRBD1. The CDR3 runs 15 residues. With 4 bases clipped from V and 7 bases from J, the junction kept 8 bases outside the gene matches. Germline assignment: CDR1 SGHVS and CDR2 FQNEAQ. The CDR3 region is CASSWGQGSRQPQHF. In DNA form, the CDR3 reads TGTGCCAGCAGCTGGGGACAGGGCAGCAGACAGCCCCAGCATTTT.

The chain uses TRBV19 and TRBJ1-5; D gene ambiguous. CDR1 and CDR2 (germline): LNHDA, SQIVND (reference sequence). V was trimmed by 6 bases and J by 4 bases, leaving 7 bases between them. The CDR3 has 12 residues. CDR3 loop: CASRYRNQPQHF. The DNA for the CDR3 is TGTGCCAGTAGGTACAGAAATCAGCCCCAGCATTTT.